This paragraph covers one TCR beta chain sequence. The antigen remains unidentified. This sample was included in a study of memory CD4+ T cells and cytomegalovirus serostatus. Study conclusions and caveats: CD4+ memory repertoires contained about 40% of the 164 reported CMV TCRbeta sequences.

The sort gate was single viable CD3+CD4+CD8-CD45RO+ cells for memory CD4+ T cells. Assay used: immunoSEQ multiplex PCR; TCRdb lists only in-frame clones, some missing. The sample yields 55,000 or so clones, about three quarters seen once. The germline V gene has CDR1 MNHNY and CDR2 SVGAGI (reference sequence). This CDR3 has 14 amino acids. V was clipped by 4 bases and J by 4 bases; unmatched bases: 6. Sequences were obtained from memory CD4+ T cells from blood. This clonotype originated in an adult in good health and CMV-seropositive. The J gene is TRBJ2-5, the V gene TRBV6-6, with 7 positions matching TRBD2. DNA of the CDR3: TGTGCCAGCAGTTCCCGACTAGCTGGAGAGACCCAGTACTTC. Its translation: CASSSRLAGETQYF.